These 9 T cell receptor beta chains were all obtained from the same sample, sequenced in a study of blood T cell repertoires in COVID-19. TCRdb keeps only in-frame clones here, not all; method: immunoSEQ multiplex PCR. The sample shows some 25,000 clones, roughly 91% of them seen only once. The sequencing sample was made of peripheral blood. These receptors all come from a man aged 50 to 59 with active COVID-19.

The J gene is TRBJ2-3, the V gene TRBV6-5, with TRBD2 matching over 7 bases. The CDR3 loop spans 15 amino acids. Unmatched junction bases numbered 6, after V lost 6 bases and J lost 0 bases. Germline lookup yields CDR1 MNHEY and CDR2 SVGAGI. The CDR3 sequence: CASSPLALSTDTQYF. The DNA for the CDR3 is TGTGCCAGCAGCCCACTAGCGTTAAGCACAGATACGCAGTATTTT.

The gene calls are TRBV10-3 and TRBJ1-1, with D possibly matching TRBD1 (5 bases). V lost 2 bases and J lost 4, with 11 bases in between. The germline gives CDR1 ENHRY, CDR2 SYGVKD. The CDR3 has 14 residues. The CDR3 sequence: CAISERGIGTEAFF. The CDR3 DNA follows: TGTGCCATCAGTGAGCGGGGGATTGGCACTGAAGCTTTCTTT.

The V and J genes are TRBV19 and TRBJ2-1; perhaps TRBD2 as D (6 bases). Per the germline V gene, CDR1 is LNHDA and CDR2 is SQIVND (reference sequence). The V and J ends lost 5 bases and 8 bases respectively, with 22 bases between them. This CDR3 spans 16 amino acids. The CDR3 loop reads CASSSRGYPPVYEQFF. CDR3 sequence (DNA): TGTGCCAGTAGTTCCCGGGGGTACCCGCCTGTGTATGAGCAGTTCTTC.

This rearrangement joins TRBV7-9 to TRBJ2-7; 8 nucleotides align to TRBD2. The CDR3 extends over 15 amino acids. V trimming: 3 bases; J trimming: 7 bases; junction bases outside the gene matches: 11. Per the germline V gene, CDR1 is SEHNR and CDR2 is FQNEAQ (reference sequence). The DNA for the CDR3 is TGTGCCAGCAGCTTGATATCGGGGGGGCTCCGGGAGCAGTACGTC. Protein product: CASSLISGGLREQYV.

The rearrangement uses TRBV2 and TRBJ2-3; a weak D match, TRBD2 (5 bases). Germline V lookup: CDR1 SNHLY, CDR2 FYNNEI. The CDR3 runs to 14 residues. V lost 5 bases and J 4 bases, leaving 13 bases between the germline ends. The CDR3 spells CASSPELDADTQYF. CDR3 nucleotides: TGTGCCAGCAGTCCCGAACTAGACGCAGATACGCAGTATTTT.

This rearrangement joins TRBV5-4 to TRBJ1-1; a weak D match, TRBD1 (5 bases). Germline lookup yields CDR1 SGHNT and CDR2 YYREEE (reference sequence). The CDR3 sequence is 15 residues long. With 4 bases removed from V and 1 base from J, the gap between germline ends came to 14 bases. CDR3: CASSPRPDKNTEAFF. The DNA for the CDR3 is TGTGCCAGCAGCCCGAGACCGGACAAGAACACTGAAGCTTTCTTT.

The gene calls are TRBV7-8 and TRBJ1-5; no firm D call. The V end was cut by 5 bases, the J end by 4 bases, with 9 bases between. The germline gives CDR1 SGHVS, CDR2 FQNEAQ. The CDR3 covers 13 residues. The CDR3 loop is CASSIGGNQPQHF. In DNA form, the CDR3 reads TGTGCCAGCAGCATAGGAGGAAATCAGCCCCAGCATTTT. The entire variable domain, with the rest obtained from reference TRBV7-8 and TRBJ1-5, is as follows: GAGVSQSPRYKVAKRGQDVALRCDPISGHVSLFWYQQALGQGPEFLTYFQNEAQLDKSGLPSDRFFAERPEGSVSTLKIQRTQQEDSAVYLCASSIGGNQPQHFGDGTRLSIL.

V usage is TRBV6-5 and J usage is TRBJ2-5; TRBD1 is a possible D gene (6 bases). CDR3 length: 15 amino acids. V lost 2 bases to trimming and J lost 5 bases, with 15 bases between them. CDR1 and CDR2 from the germline V gene are MNHEY and SVGAGI. The CDR3 spells CASSYRGTPLETQYF. The CDR3 bases are TGTGCCAGCAGTTACCGAGGGACACCACTGGAGACCCAGTACTTC.

The J gene is TRBJ1-2, the V gene TRBV6-5, with unresolved D. The CDR3 runs to 13 residues. Trimming pared 2 bases from V and 8 bases from J, leaving 12 bases between. CDR1 and CDR2 (germline): MNHEY, SVGAGI. In nucleotides, the CDR3 is TGTGCCAGCAGTTACCGGTGGGAGGGAGGCTACACCTTC. Residues: CASSYRWEGGYTF.